The clone carrying this T cell receptor beta chain was counted once. Its antigen is currently unknown. The data stem from a study of OX40 agonist ivuxolimab in advanced cancers. Study-wide background: Dose-escalation cases comprised hepatocellular carcinoma, melanoma, renal cell or head and neck cancer.

General study results and limits: Low levels of normalized T-cell clonal expansion also appeared in some nonresponders. CD4+ and CD8+ blood T cells expanded clonally by week 6 at 0.1 to 3.0 mg/kg.

TCRdb's copy holds only in-frame clones and misses some; the assay was immunoSEQ multiplex PCR. The sample has roughly 20,000 clones, 79% seen once. Germline V gene lookup returns CDR1 SGHAT and CDR2 FQNNGV. Trimming took 5 bases from V and 2 from J; bases not matched to a gene: 3. There are 15 residues in the CDR3. The cohort excluded patients with autoimmune disease history or systemic immunosuppression. The chain uses TRBV11-2 and TRBJ2-3; 11 bases match TRBD2. This clonotype was sampled from an adult with an advanced solid tumor such as melanoma, head and neck, liver or kidney cancer. This material consisted of CD4+ or CD8+ T cells sorted from blood, taken in a trial of the OX40 agonist ivuxolimab. CDR3 coding DNA: TGTGCCAGCAGCCTACTAGCGGGGGCCACAGATACGCAGTATTTT. Amino acid sequence: CASSLLAGATDTQYF.